One sample yielded the 19 T cell receptor beta chains listed below, sequenced in a study of human T cells and chemical hapten exposure. Time point in this sample: pre-sensitization, week 0. Treatment denoted: therapeutic diphenylcyclopropenone sensitization with weekly scalp DPC. TCRdb redid the calling of the RACE reads with MiXCR, one entry per CDR3 protein. The sample yields about 260,000 distinct CDR3 sequences, around 9.3% seen once. Sample: whole blood, taken in connection with sensitization to the hapten diphenylcyclopropenone (DPC). These receptors all come from a woman aged 40 to 49 with alopecia areata. Some clones in this sample may be carry-over from other donors' samples.

This clonotype was seen a few times. J is TRBJ2-2 and V is TRBV12-5, with D hard to call. The CDR3 extends over 13 amino acids. In germline, CDR1 is LGHNT, CDR2 FRNRAP. Trimming left V 1 base short and J 7 bases short, with 7 bases between. The CDR3, as DNA: TGTGCTAGTGGTTTGGGCCCGGGCGGGGAGCTGTTTTTT. Translated: CASGLGPGGELFF.

This chain links TRBV20-1 with TRBJ2-1; a weak D match, TRBD1 (7 bases). Germline loops: CDR1 DFQATT, CDR2 SNEGSKA (reference sequence). This CDR3 spans 15 amino acids. V was trimmed by 3 bases and J by 7 bases, leaving 19 bases between them. The CDR3 loop reads CSASGAGRGRNEQFF. The DNA of the CDR3 is TGCAGTGCTAGTGGGGCCGGCAGGGGGAGGAATGAGCAGTTCTTC.

This clonotype was seen only a few times. The chain links TRBV7-6 to TRBJ2-7, with 10 bases matching TRBD1. The length of the CDR3 is 15 residues. J lost 12 bases, V lost 0 bases, and 11 bases had no gene match. The germline CDR1 and CDR2 sequences are SGHVS and FNYEAQ. The CDR3 DNA reads as TGTGCCAGCAGCTTAGCGCAGGGACAGGGGAGAATTCGGTACTTC. The encoded protein is CASSLAQGQGRIRYF. Looking up the rest from reference TRBV7-6 and TRBJ2-7 gives the full variable domain: GAGVSQSPRYKVTKRGQDVALRCDPISGHVSLYWYRQALGQGPEFLTYFNYEAQQDKSGLPNDRFSAERPEGSISTLTIQRTEQRDSAMYRCASSLAQGQGRIRYFGPGTRLTVT.

This clonotype has a handful of counts. The chain uses TRBV7-2 and TRBJ2-7; D possibly matches TRBD1 or TRBD2 (5 bases each). V was clipped by 1 base and J by 11 bases, with 15 bases between them. The germline V gene encodes CDR1 SGHTA and CDR2 FQGNSA. This CDR3 is 13 amino acids long. CDR3 in DNA: TGTGCCAGCAGCTTAGACAGAGAGGGGAGAAAGTACTTC. As protein: CASSLDREGRKYF.

This chain connects TRBV20-1 to TRBJ2-1; 10 bases fit TRBD2. Germline V gene lookup returns CDR1 DFQATT and CDR2 SNEGSKA (reference sequence). There are 15 residues in the CDR3. Losses at the gene ends were 2 bases for V and 3 bases for J; bases not matched to a gene: 4. The CDR3 protein is CSARLSGRGYNEQFF. In nucleotides, the CDR3 is TGCAGTGCTAGACTCAGCGGGAGGGGCTACAATGAGCAGTTCTTC.

In its sample, this clonotype was seen a few times. The J gene is TRBJ2-7, the V gene TRBV4-2; a weak D match, TRBD1 (6 bases). This CDR3 is 13 amino acids long. CDR1 and CDR2 (germline): LGHNA, YNFKEQ. V lost 1 base and J 9 bases, leaving 13 bases between the germline ends. The CDR3 sequence is CASSQVLDSAQYF. The CDR3, as DNA: TGTGCCAGCAGCCAAGTACTGGACAGTGCGCAGTACTTC.

This rearrangement joins TRBV4-3 to TRBJ2-1; D not resolved. Trimming took off 3 bases at V and 0 bases at J, with 15 bases between the two ends. Germline-derived CDR1 and CDR2 are LGHNA and YSLEER. The CDR3 loop spans 17 amino acids. CDR3 sequence: CASSQDTPTYSYNEQFF. In nucleotides, the CDR3 is TGCGCCAGCAGCCAGGATACCCCAACGTACTCCTACAATGAGCAGTTCTTC.

In its sample, this clonotype was seen a few times. The chain employs TRBV7-2 and TRBJ2-5, with D possibly matching TRBD2 (6 bases). The CDR3 is 13 residues long. Germline V gene data show CDR1 as SGHTA and CDR2 as FQGNSA. Trimming left V 5 bases short and J 9 bases short, with 16 bases between. The CDR3 region is CASSPWEDGPQYF. CDR3 DNA sequence: TGTGCCAGCAGCCCCTGGGAGGACGGACCCCAGTACTTC. The entire variable domain, with the rest obtained from reference TRBV7-2 and TRBJ2-5, is as follows: GAGVSQSPSNKVTEKGKDVELRCDPISGHTALYWYRQSLGQGLEFLIYFQGNSAPDKSGLPSDRFSAERTGGSVSTLTIQRTQQEDSAVYLCASSPWEDGPQYFGPGTRLLVL.

The chain uses TRBV18 and TRBJ2-6; no clear D gene. Deletions cut 3 bases from V and 2 bases from J, with 2 bases between. In germline, CDR1 is KGHSH, CDR2 LQKENI. This CDR3 is built from 13 residues. CDR3 sequence reads: CASSPAGANVLTF. The CDR3, as DNA: TGTGCCAGCTCACCTGCTGGGGCCAACGTCCTGACTTTC.

This clonotype was detected a few times. The chain joins TRBV7-3 to TRBJ2-1, with D possibly being TRBD1 (5 bases). Germline lookup yields CDR1 SGHTA and CDR2 FQGTGA. This CDR3 is 14 amino acids long. The V end lost 2 bases, the J end lost 8 bases, and 13 bases lay between the germline ends. DNA of the CDR3: TGTGCCAGCAGCTTAGATTACAGCAGGGATGAGCAGTTCTTC. Protein: CASSLDYSRDEQFF.

A few counts support this clonotype. CDR3 region: CASSPRTSVNYEQYF. The CDR3 coding sequence is TGTGCCAGCAGTCCTCGAACTAGCGTGAACTACGAGCAGTACTTC. The chain carries TRBV12-3 or TRBV12-4 and TRBJ2-7; 7 bases fit TRBD2. The CDR3 has 15 amino acids. With V trimmed by 5 bases and J by 3 bases, 10 bases remained unmatched.

The chain is built from TRBV18 and TRBJ2-5, with no clear D. Per germline, CDR1 KGHSH and CDR2 LQKENI. This CDR3 is built from 14 residues. The ends were cut back, 3 bases at V and 5 bases at J, with 13 bases in the middle. CDR3 loop: CASSPTETRETQYF. The DNA of the CDR3 is TGTGCCAGCTCACCCACCGAAACTCGGGAGACCCAGTACTTC.

The genes are TRBV4-1 and TRBJ1-2; D unresolved. V shed 1 base and J shed 1 base, with 19 bases lying between them. The CDR3 has 18 residues. Germline lookup yields CDR1 MGHRA and CDR2 YSYEKL. The CDR3 region is CASSQALGQRRINYGYTF. The CDR3 coding sequence is TGCGCCAGCAGCCAAGCCCTTGGCCAGCGCCGCATTAACTATGGCTACACCTTC.

This clonotype has at least ten counts. V and J are TRBV29-1 and TRBJ2-3; D might be TRBD2 (5 bases). The CDR3 runs 14 residues. V dropped 3 bases and J dropped 4 bases, with 14 bases sitting between them. Germline-derived CDR1 and CDR2 are SQVTM and ANQGSEA. In DNA, the CDR3 is TGCAGCGTTGAGGGCGCGGGCCGCGCAGATACGCAGTATTTT. Translating gives CSVEGAGRADTQYF.

The V gene is TRBV4-1, the J gene TRBJ1-4, with a weak D call TRBD1 (5 bases). The V gene lost 1 base and the J gene lost 11 bases, with 14 bases spanning the gap. In germline, CDR1 is MGHRA, CDR2 YSYEKL. The CDR3 has 14 amino acids. The CDR3 DNA is TGCGCCAGCAGCCAAGGCAGGGCGGGGAGTAAACTGTTTTTT. Protein product: CASSQGRAGSKLFF.

The gene calls are TRBV28 and TRBJ2-1; possibly TRBD1 or TRBD2 for D (5 bases each). The CDR3 has 18 amino acids. The V gene lost 5 bases and the J gene lost 5 bases, with 25 bases spanning the gap. Germline CDR1 reads MDHEN; CDR2 reads SYDVKM. As DNA, the CDR3 is TGTGCCAGCAGTCTATCCAGGACTGGACAATACGAGGACAATGAGCAGTTCTTC. Translating gives CASSLSRTGQYEDNEQFF.

There are a few counts of this clonotype. At one end the junction does not follow the germline gene, possibly because of a read error. This chain connects TRBV9 to TRBJ2-3; tentative D call: TRBD2 (6 bases). Looked up from germline, CDR1 is SGDLS and CDR2 is YYNGEE. The CDR3 totals 14 residues. The CDR3 sequence: CASTVADFTDTQYF. The CDR3, as DNA: TGTGCCAGCACCGTAGCGGACTTCACAGATACGCAGTATTTT.

A few counts support this clonotype. V gene TRBV5-1 combines with J gene TRBJ2-1; D possibly corresponds to TRBD2 (5 bases). V was cut by 3 bases and J by 5 bases, with 18 bases left in between. Germline-derived CDR1 and CDR2 are SGHRS and YFSETQ. There are 16 residues in the CDR3. The CDR3, as DNA: TGCGCCAGCAGCTGGAATTTGGGAGAGCGAGACAATGAGCAGTTCTTC. Amino acid sequence: CASSWNLGERDNEQFF.

This clonotype was observed a few times. This sequence joins TRBV28 and TRBJ1-3; 7 bases map to TRBD1. This CDR3 is 14 amino acids long. Germline trimming cut 4 bases from V and 4 bases from J; bases unmatched to any gene: 4. Germline V lookup: CDR1 MDHEN, CDR2 SYDVKM. The CDR3 bases are TGTGCCAGCAGTTCAGGGGGAGCCGGAAACACCATATATTTT. Protein: CASSSGGAGNTIYF.